A single sample gave rise to the 10 T cell receptor beta chains below, sequenced in a study of T cell clones after liver transplantation (dated by TCRdb to between 2018 and 2020). The time point tag for this specimen amounts to: pre-transplant. Library preparation employed the immunoSEQ multiplex PCR assay. In its TCRdb copy, this immuneACCESS table keeps in-frame sequences only and misses some clones. Where compared with another copy, unresolved V genes explain less than half of these, and the others have no known cause. The sample profile shows roughly 70,000 clones; roughly nine tenths of them were found once. Together, the top ten hold roughly 3% of the sample. Specimen: CD4+ T cells from blood, collected before liver transplant. Every receptor here comes from a human donor who received a liver transplant.

This chain connects TRBV30 to TRBJ1-5; no firm D call. Germline lookup yields CDR1 GTSNPN and CDR2 SVGIG (reference sequence). V dropped 4 bases and J dropped 7 bases, with 14 bases sitting between them. This CDR3 spans 13 amino acids. The DNA for the CDR3 is TGTGCCTGGAATCTAGGGTCGAGGCAGCCCCAGCATTTT. The encoded protein is CAWNLGSRQPQHF.

This clone was observed once. V is TRBV19 and J is TRBJ1-1; 10 positions agree with TRBD1. Germline assignment: CDR1 LNHDA and CDR2 SQIVND (reference sequence). The CDR3 spans 14 residues. The V segment lost 5 bases and the J segment 6 bases; nucleotides outside the gene matches: 6. The CDR3 DNA sequence: TGTGCCAGTAGTCTTCCAGGGACAGGGGCTGAAGCTTTCTTT. Translating it yields CASSLPGTGAEAFF.

V and J are TRBV7-2 and TRBJ2-2; 7 bases are a match to TRBD1. Trimming removed 5 bases from V and 0 bases from J; junction bases left unmatched: 6. The CDR3 totals 16 residues. Germline loops: CDR1 SGHTA, CDR2 FQGNSA. The CDR3 DNA reads as TGTGCCAGCAGCGGGGTAGGGACAGCGAACACCGGGGAGCTGTTTTTT. It yields the protein CASSGVGTANTGELFF.

This chain joins TRBV10-3 and TRBJ2-7, with TRBD2 matching 9 bases. The CDR3 loop spans 15 amino acids. V was pared by 0 bases and J by 5 bases, with 5 bases of the junction left unmatched. Germline CDR1 is ENHRY and CDR2 is SYGVKD. The CDR3 sequence: CAISESSGRHNEQYF. The CDR3, as DNA: TGTGCCATCAGTGAGTCTAGCGGGAGACACAACGAGCAGTACTTC.

The chain employs TRBV11-2 and TRBJ2-7, with D possibly TRBD1 on 5 matching bases. V was shortened by 4 bases and J by 3 bases, with 16 bases between the two germline ends. The CDR3 has 15 residues. The germline V gene encodes CDR1 SGHAT and CDR2 FQNNGV. CDR3 sequence: CASSSQAGRNYEQYF. The CDR3 coding sequence is TGTGCCAGCAGCTCCCAGGCAGGGCGAAACTACGAGCAGTACTTC. Drawing the rest from reference TRBV11-2 and TRBJ2-7, the complete variable domain is EAGVAQSPRYKIIEKRQSVAFWCNPISGHATLYWYQQILGQGPKLLIQFQNNGVVDDSQLPKDRFSAERLKGVDSTLKIQPAKLEDSAVYLCASSSQAGRNYEQYFGPGTRLTVT.

This chain joins TRBV5-1 and TRBJ1-1; no firm D call. The CDR3 runs 14 residues. Germline CDR1 and CDR2: SGHRS and YFSETQ. Trimming took 2 bases from V and 0 from J, leaving 8 bases between them. The CDR3 coding sequence is TGCGCCAGCAGCTTACAGCCCATGAACACTGAAGCTTTCTTT. Its translation is CASSLQPMNTEAFF.

The chain couples TRBV28 to TRBJ2-1; D tentatively fits TRBD1 or TRBD2 (5 bases each). Germline values: CDR1 MDHEN, CDR2 SYDVKM. Deletions cut 6 bases from V and 2 bases from J, with 14 bases between. This CDR3 has 15 residues. Here the CDR3 reads CASRTGTGTYNEQFF. Written as DNA, the CDR3 is TGTGCCAGCAGGACCGGGACGGGAACCTACAATGAGCAGTTCTTC.

This chain joins TRBV5-6 and TRBJ2-1, with D perhaps matching TRBD2 (6 bases). Trimming shortened V by 0 bases and J by 3 bases, and 13 bases separated the two germline ends. The CDR3 is made up of 16 amino acids. The germline V gene encodes CDR1 SGHDT and CDR2 YYEEEE. The CDR3 sequence: CASSLGVRRVYNEQFF. In nucleotides, the CDR3 is TGTGCCAGCAGCTTGGGCGTGCGGAGGGTCTACAATGAGCAGTTCTTC.

This chain connects TRBV5-5 to TRBJ2-7; 8 bases agree with TRBD1. J lost 1 base, V lost 2 bases, and 8 bases had no gene match. This CDR3 spans 16 amino acids. Germline assignment: CDR1 SGHKS and CDR2 YYEKEE (reference sequence). This CDR3 is CASSFVSGGLSYEQYF. The CDR3 coding sequence is TGTGCCAGCAGCTTTGTCTCAGGGGGCTTATCCTACGAGCAGTACTTC.

This sequence joins TRBV6-5 and TRBJ2-1; TRBD2 agrees at 7 bases. J lost 4 bases, V lost 8 bases, and 11 bases had no gene match. The CDR3 runs to 15 residues. Germline lookup yields CDR1 MNHEY and CDR2 SVGAGI. CDR3 loop: CASRKPWGGYNEQFF. The CDR3 region has the DNA TGTGCCAGCCGAAAGCCTTGGGGGGGGTACAATGAGCAGTTCTTC.